The clone carrying this TCR beta chain occurred many times. The target antigen is unknown. This record comes from a study of spatial heterogeneity in lung cancer. The time point: sample taken at primary tumor resection. TCRdb re-derived calls from the 5' RACE reads in MiXCR, one entry per CDR3 protein. The data show approximately 10,000 distinct CDR3 sequences, around 6% seen once. Findings and limits, study-wide: Intratumoral expanded alpha and beta TCR counts were found to track tumor mutation counts.

Germline loops: CDR1 SGHRS, CDR2 YFSETQ. The CDR3 has 12 residues. Trimming removed 5 bases from V and 3 bases from J, with 7 bases in between. The starting material was lung tumor tissue, obtained at surgery. The rearrangement joins TRBV5-1 to TRBJ2-3; D unresolved. This clonotype originated in a female donor with early-stage non-small cell lung cancer. In DNA, the CDR3 is TGCGCCAGCAGTGGGCTGACAGATACGCAGTATTTT. This translates into CASSGLTDTQYF.